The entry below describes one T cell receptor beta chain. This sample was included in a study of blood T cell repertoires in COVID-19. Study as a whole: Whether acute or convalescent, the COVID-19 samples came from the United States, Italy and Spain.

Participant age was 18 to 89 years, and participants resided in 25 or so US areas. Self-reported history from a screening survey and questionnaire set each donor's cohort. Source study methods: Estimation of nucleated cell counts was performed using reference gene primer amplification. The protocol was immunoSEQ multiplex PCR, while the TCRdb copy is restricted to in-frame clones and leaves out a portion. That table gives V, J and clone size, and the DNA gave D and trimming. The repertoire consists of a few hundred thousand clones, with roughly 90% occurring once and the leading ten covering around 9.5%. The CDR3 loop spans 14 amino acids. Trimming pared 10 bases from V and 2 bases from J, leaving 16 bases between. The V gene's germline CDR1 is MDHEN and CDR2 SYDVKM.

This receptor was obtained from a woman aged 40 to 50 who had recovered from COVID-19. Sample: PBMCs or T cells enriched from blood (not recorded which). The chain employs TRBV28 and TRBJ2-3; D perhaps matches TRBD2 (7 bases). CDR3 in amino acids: CATEGGATTDTQYF. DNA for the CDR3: TGTGCCACCGAGGGGGGGGCGACCACAGATACGCAGTATTTT.